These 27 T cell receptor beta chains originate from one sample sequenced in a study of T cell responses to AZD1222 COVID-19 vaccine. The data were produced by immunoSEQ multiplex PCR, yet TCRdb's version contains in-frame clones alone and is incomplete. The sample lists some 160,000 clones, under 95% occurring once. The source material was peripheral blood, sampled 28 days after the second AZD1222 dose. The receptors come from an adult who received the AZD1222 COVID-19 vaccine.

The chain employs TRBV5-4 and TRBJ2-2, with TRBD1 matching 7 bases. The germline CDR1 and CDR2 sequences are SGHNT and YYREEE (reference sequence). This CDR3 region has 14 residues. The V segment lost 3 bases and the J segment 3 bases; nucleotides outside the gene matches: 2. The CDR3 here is CASSSGGDTGELFF. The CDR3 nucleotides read TGTGCCAGCAGCTCAGGGGGTGACACCGGGGAGCTGTTTTTT.

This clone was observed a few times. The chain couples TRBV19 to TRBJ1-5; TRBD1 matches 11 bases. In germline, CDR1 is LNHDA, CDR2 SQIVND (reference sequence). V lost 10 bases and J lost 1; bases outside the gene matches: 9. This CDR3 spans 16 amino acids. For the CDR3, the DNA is TGTGCCACCGGACAGGGGGCTTTAATAAGCAATCAGCCCCAGCATTTT. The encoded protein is CATGQGALISNQPQHF.

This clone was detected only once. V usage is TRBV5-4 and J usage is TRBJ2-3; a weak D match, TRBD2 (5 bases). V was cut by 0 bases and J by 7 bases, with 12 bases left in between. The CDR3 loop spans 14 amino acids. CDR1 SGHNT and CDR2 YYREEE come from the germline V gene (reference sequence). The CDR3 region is CASSLVGSANTQYF. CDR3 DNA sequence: TGTGCCAGCAGCTTGGTTGGTAGCGCAAATACGCAGTATTTT.

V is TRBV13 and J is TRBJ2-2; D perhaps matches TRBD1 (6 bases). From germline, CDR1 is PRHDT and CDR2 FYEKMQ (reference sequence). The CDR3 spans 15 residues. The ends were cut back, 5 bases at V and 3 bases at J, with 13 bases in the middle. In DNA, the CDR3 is TGTGCCAGCAGCCTCAGGGGAAAGGACACCGGGGAGCTGTTTTTT. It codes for CASSLRGKDTGELFF.

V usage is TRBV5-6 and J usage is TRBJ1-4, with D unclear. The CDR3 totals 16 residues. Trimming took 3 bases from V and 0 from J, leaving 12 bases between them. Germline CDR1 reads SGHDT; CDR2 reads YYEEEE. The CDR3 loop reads CASSSGKGPTNEKLFF. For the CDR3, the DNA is TGTGCCAGCAGCTCGGGAAAGGGCCCAACTAATGAAAAACTGTTTTTT.

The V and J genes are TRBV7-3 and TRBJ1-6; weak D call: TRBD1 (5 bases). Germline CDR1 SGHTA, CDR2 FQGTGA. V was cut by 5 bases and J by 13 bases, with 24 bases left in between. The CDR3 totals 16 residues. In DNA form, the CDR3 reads TGTGCCAGCAGCCCTAATGGGGGGGACGGTTCAACCCCCCTCCACTTT. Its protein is CASSPNGGDGSTPLHF.

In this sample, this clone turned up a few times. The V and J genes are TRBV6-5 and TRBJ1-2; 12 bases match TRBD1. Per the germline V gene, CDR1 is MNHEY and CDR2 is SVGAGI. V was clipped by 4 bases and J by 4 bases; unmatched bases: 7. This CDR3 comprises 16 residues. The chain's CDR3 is CASSSPGQGASYGYTF. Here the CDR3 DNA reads TGTGCCAGCAGTTCTCCGGGACAGGGGGCGAGCTATGGCTACACCTTC.

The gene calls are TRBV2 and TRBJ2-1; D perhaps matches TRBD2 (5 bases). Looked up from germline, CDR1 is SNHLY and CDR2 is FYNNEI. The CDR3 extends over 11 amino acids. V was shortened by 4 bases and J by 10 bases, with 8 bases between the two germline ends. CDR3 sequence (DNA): TGTGCCAGCAGTGTCTGGAGGGAGCAGTTCTTC. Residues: CASSVWREQFF.

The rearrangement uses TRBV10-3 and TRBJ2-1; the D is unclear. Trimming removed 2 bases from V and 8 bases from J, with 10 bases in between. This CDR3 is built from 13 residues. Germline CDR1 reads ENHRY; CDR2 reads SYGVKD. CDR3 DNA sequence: TGTGCCATCAGTGAGGTGTTGGGCTATGAGCAGTTCTTC. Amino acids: CAISEVLGYEQFF.

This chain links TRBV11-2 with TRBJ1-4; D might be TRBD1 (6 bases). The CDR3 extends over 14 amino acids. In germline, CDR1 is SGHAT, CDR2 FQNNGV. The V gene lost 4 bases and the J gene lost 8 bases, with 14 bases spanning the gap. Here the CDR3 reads CASSSRRGEEKLFF. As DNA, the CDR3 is TGTGCCAGCAGCTCCCGCAGGGGTGAGGAAAAACTGTTTTTT.

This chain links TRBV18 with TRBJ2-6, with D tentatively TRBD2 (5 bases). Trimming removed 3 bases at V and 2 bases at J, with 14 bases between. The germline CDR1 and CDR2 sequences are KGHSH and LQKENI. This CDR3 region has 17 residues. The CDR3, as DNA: TGTGCCAGCTCACCCCCGCCGGGGAGCACTGGGGCCAACGTCCTGACTTTC. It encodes CASSPPPGSTGANVLTF.

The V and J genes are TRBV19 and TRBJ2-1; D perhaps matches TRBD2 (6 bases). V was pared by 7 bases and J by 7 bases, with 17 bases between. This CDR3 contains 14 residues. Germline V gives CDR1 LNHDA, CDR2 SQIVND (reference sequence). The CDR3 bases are TGTGCCAGTACCCAGGGAGGAAAAGGGAATGAGCAGTTCTTC. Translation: CASTQGGKGNEQFF.

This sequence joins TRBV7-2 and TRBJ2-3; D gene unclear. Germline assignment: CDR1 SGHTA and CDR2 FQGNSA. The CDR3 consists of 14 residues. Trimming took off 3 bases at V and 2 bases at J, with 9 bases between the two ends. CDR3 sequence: CASSLLGTTDTQYF. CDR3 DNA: TGTGCCAGCAGCTTGTTAGGAACCACAGATACGCAGTATTTT. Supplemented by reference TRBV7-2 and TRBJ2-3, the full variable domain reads GAGVSQSPSNKVTEKGKDVELRCDPISGHTALYWYRQSLGQGLEFLIYFQGNSAPDKSGLPSDRFSAERTGGSVSTLTIQRTQQEDSAVYLCASSLLGTTDTQYFGPGTRLTVL.

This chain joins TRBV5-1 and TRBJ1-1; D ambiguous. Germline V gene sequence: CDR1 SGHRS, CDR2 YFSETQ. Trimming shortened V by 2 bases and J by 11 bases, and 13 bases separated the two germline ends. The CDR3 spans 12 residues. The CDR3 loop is CASSLDRSVAFF. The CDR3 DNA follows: TGCGCCAGCAGCTTAGATCGCTCTGTGGCTTTCTTT.

The CDR3 nucleotides are TGTGCCAGCAGTTCCCCCTTAAGGGAGCAGTTCTTC. Residues: CASSSPLREQFF. This sequence joins TRBV12-3 or TRBV12-4 and TRBJ2-1; no clear D. V gave up 4 bases and J gave up 10 bases, with 11 bases separating them. This CDR3 spans 12 amino acids.

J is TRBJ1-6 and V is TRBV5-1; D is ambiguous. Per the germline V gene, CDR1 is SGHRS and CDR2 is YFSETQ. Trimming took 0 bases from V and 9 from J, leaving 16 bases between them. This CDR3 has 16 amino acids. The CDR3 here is CASSLALGSTGSPLHF. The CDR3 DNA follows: TGCGCCAGCAGCTTGGCCCTGGGCAGCACGGGTTCACCCCTCCACTTT.

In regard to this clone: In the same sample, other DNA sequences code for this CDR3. The CDR3 is CASSLQGGTEAFF. For the CDR3, the DNA is TGCGCCAGCAGCTTACAGGGTGGGACTGAAGCTTTCTTT. V gene TRBV5-1 combines with J gene TRBJ1-1; TRBD1 might be the D (6 bases). The V end lost 2 bases, the J end lost 5 bases, and 10 bases lay between the germline ends. Germline CDR1 SGHRS, CDR2 YFSETQ. This CDR3 has 13 amino acids.

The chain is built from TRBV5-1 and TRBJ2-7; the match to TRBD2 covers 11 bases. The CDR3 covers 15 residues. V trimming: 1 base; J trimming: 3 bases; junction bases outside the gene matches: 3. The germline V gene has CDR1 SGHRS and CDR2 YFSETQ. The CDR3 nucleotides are TGCGCCAGCAGCTTGACTAGCGGGAGTGGCTACGAGCAGTACTTC. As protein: CASSLTSGSGYEQYF.

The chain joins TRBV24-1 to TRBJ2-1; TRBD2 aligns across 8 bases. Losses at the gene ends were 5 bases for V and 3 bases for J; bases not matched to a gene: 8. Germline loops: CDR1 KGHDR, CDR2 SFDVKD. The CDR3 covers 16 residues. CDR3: CATSASTSENYNEQFF. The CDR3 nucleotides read TGTGCCACCAGTGCCTCGACTAGCGAGAACTACAATGAGCAGTTCTTC.

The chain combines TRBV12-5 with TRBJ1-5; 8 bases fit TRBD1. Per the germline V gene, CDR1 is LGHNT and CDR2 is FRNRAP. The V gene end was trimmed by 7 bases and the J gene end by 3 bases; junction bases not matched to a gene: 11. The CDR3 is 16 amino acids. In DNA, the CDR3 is TGTGCTAGTGCAGCGGACAGGGCCCGGATCAATCAGCCCCAGCATTTT. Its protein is CASAADRARINQPQHF.

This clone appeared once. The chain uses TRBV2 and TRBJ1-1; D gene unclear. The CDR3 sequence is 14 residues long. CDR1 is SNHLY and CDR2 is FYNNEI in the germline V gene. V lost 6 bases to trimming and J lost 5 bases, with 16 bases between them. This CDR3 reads CASSPSWEATEAFF. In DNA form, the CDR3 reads TGTGCCAGCAGCCCGTCCTGGGAGGCGACTGAAGCTTTCTTT.

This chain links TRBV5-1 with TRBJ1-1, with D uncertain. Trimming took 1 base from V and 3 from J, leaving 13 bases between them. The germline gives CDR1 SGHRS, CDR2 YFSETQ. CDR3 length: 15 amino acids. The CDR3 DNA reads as TGCGCCAGCAGCTTGTTTTGGCGGGGTGACACTGAAGCTTTCTTT. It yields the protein CASSLFWRGDTEAFF.

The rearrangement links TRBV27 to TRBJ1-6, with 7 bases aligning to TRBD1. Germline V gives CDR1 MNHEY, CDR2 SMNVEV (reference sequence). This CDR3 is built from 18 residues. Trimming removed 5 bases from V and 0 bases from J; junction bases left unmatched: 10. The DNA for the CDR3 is TGTGCCAGCAGTCCGGGGACAGTCCCTAGCTCCTATAATTCACCCCTCCACTTT. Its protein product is CASSPGTVPSSYNSPLHF.

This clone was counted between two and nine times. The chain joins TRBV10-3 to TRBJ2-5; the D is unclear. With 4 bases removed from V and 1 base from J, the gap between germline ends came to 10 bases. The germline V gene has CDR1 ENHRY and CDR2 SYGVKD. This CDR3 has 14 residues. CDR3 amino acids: CAISVSGAQETQYF. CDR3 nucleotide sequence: TGTGCCATCAGTGTATCCGGAGCCCAAGAGACCCAGTACTTC.

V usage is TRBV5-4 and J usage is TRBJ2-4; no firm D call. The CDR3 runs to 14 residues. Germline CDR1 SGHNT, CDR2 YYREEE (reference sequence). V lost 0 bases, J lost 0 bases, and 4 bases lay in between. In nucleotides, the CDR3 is TGTGCCAGCAGCTTGGCCGGAGCCAAAAACATTCAGTACTTC. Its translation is CASSLAGAKNIQYF.

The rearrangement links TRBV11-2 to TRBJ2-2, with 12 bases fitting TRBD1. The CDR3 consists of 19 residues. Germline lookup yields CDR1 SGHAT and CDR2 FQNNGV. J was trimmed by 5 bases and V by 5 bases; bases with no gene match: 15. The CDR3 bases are TGTGCCAGCAGCCCCCGGACCGGTCGGGGACAGGGGGCGACCGGGGAGCTGTTTTTT. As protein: CASSPRTGRGQGATGELFF. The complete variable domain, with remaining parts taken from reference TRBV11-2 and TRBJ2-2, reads EAGVAQSPRYKIIEKRQSVAFWCNPISGHATLYWYQQILGQGPKLLIQFQNNGVVDDSQLPKDRFSAERLKGVDSTLKIQPAKLEDSAVYLCASSPRTGRGQGATGELFFGEGSRLTVL.

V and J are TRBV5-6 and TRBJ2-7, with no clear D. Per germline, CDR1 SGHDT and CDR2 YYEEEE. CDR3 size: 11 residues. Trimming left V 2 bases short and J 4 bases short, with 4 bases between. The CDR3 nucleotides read TGTGCCAGCAGCTTTAGGTACGAGCAGTACTTC. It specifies CASSFRYEQYF.